A single sample gave rise to the 10 T cell receptor beta chains below, sequenced in a study of glioma-infiltrating T cells. Amplification of TCR alpha and beta CDR3 regions from RNA used iRepertoire nested multiplex PCR. Each CDR3 protein is one row after TCRdb ran MiXCR on the multiplex PCR reads. This sample has 150,000 to 200,000 distinct CDR3 sequences, with more than 25% found just once. The specimen sequenced was glioma tissue, nonneoplastic brain tissue, or PBMCs (not recorded which). All receptors come from a human donor with low-grade glioma or glioblastoma, undergoing nonglioma brain surgery, or in good health (not recorded which).

A remark on this clonotype: One junction end disagrees with the germline gene, perhaps due to a read error. The V and J genes are TRBV7-2 and TRBJ1-6; D perhaps matches TRBD1 (5 bases). The CDR3 has 15 residues. Germline assignment: CDR1 SGHTA and CDR2 FQGNSA. The CDR3 DNA is TGTGCCTGCAGCTCCGGCCGGAGTTGGGGGTCACCCCTCCACTTT. Its protein product is CACSSGRSWGSPLHF.

There are many counts of this clonotype. The chain uses TRBV7-9 and TRBJ1-1; TRBD1 aligns across 9 bases. CDR1 and CDR2 from the germline V gene are SEHNR and FQNEAQ (reference sequence). Trimming at V came to 7 bases and at J to 1 base, leaving 4 bases not matched to a gene. This CDR3 has 14 residues. CDR3 residues: CASTHRGPNTEAFF. The DNA of the CDR3 is TGTGCCAGCACCCACAGGGGGCCGAACACTGAAGCTTTCTTT.

This clonotype was recorded many times. As DNA, the CDR3 is TGTGCCAGTAGTATCGCACAGGCCTTTTATGGCTACACCTTC. Amino acids: CASSIAQAFYGYTF. The gene calls are TRBV19 and TRBJ1-2, with TRBD1 as a possible D gene (5 bases). The V end was cut by 3 bases, the J end by 5 bases, with 13 bases between. The germline V gene encodes CDR1 LNHDA and CDR2 SQIVND (reference sequence). This CDR3 has 14 residues.

This clonotype was picked up many times. The rearrangement links TRBV7-9 to TRBJ1-3, with D uncertain. Trimming removed 4 bases from V and 4 bases from J, with 17 bases in between. CDR3 size: 16 residues. The germline V gene encodes CDR1 SEHNR and CDR2 FQNEAQ (reference sequence). The CDR3 DNA reads as TGTGCCAGCAGCTCGCGAGAGAGGTCTTGGGGAAACACCATATATTTT. It translates to CASSSRERSWGNTIYF. Together with reference TRBV7-9 and TRBJ1-3, the CDR3 gives the full variable domain: DTGVSQNPRHKITKRGQNVTFRCDPISEHNRLYWYRQTLGQGPEFLTYFQNEAQLEKSRLLSDRFSAERPKGSFSTLEIQRTEQGDSAMYLCASSSRERSWGNTIYFGEGSWLTVV.

The chain carries TRBV12-3 or TRBV12-4 and TRBJ2-7, with D hard to call. The CDR3 is 13 residues long. Trimming took off 1 base at V and 5 bases at J, with 9 bases between the two ends. CDR3 in amino acids: CASSLVGSDEQYF. The DNA for the CDR3 is TGTGCCAGCAGTTTAGTTGGTAGTGACGAGCAGTACTTC.

This clonotype showed up just a few times. The rearrangement links TRBV3-1 to TRBJ2-7, with a tentative D call TRBD2 (5 bases). V gave up 1 base and J gave up 3 bases, with 10 bases separating them. Germline loops: CDR1 LGHDT, CDR2 YNNKEL (reference sequence). This CDR3 has 14 amino acids. The CDR3 coding sequence is TGTGCCAGCAGCCAAGGGGGAGTTTACTACGAGCAGTACTTC. Translating gives CASSQGGVYYEQYF.

The chain links TRBV2 to TRBJ2-3; 8 nucleotides align to TRBD1. V shed 8 bases, J shed 0 bases, and the junction held 4 bases outside the gene matches. The V gene's germline CDR1 is SNHLY and CDR2 FYNNEI. The length of the CDR3 is 14 residues. DNA of the CDR3: TGTGCCAGCTCGCGGGACAGGAGCACAGATACGCAGTATTTT. Residues: CASSRDRSTDTQYF.

This clonotype has at least ten counts. V is TRBV25-1 and J is TRBJ2-3; possible D gene TRBD2, 5 bases. The CDR3 runs to 15 residues. Germline loops: CDR1 MGHDK, CDR2 SYGVNS. V was trimmed by 2 bases and J by 1 base, leaving 10 bases between them. The CDR3 is CASSEGLAGTDTQYF. The CDR3 region has the DNA TGTGCCAGCAGTGAAGGACTGGCGGGCACAGATACGCAGTATTTT.

As regards this clonotype: A much bigger clone sits one base away, suggesting this may be a read error. The chain recombines TRBV2 with TRBJ2-3, with unresolved D. Germline-derived CDR1 and CDR2 are SNHLY and FYNNEI. The CDR3 sequence is 12 residues long. Trimming left V 5 bases short and J 7 bases short, with 10 bases between. This CDR3 is CASSPLSYTQYF. CDR3 DNA: TGTGCCAGCAGTCCCTTAAGCTATACGCAGTATTTT.

The chain recombines TRBV20-1 with TRBJ2-1, with 12 bases identical to TRBD2. The V gene end was trimmed by 2 bases and the J gene end by 4 bases; junction bases not matched to a gene: 3. CDR3 length equals 15 residues. In germline, CDR1 is DFQATT, CDR2 SNEGSKA (reference sequence). This CDR3 is CSARKTSGSYNEQFF. CDR3 nucleotides: TGCAGTGCTAGAAAGACTAGCGGGAGTTACAATGAGCAGTTCTTC.